This section outlines one T cell receptor beta chain sequence together with its context. The data stem from a study of blood T cell repertoires in COVID-19. Study-wide background: Acute and convalescent COVID-19 specimens originated in the United States, Italy and Spain.

Germline trimming cut 10 bases from V and 1 base from J; bases unmatched to any gene: 10. Germline V lookup: CDR1 SNHLY, CDR2 FYNNEI. This CDR3 comprises 14 residues. Per the study methods: Amplification with reference gene primers provided the estimates of nucleated cell counts. The table came from immunoSEQ multiplex PCR; TCRdb's copy has only in-frame clones and leaves some out. The DNA was the basis for D and trimming; V, J and clone size are from that table. Counted here are around 260,000 clones, about 85% occurring once; the ten biggest clones make up approximately 12%. This clonotype was obtained from a human donor in a cohort sampled during active COVID-19. The genes are TRBV2 and TRBJ2-7; 7 nucleotides agree with TRBD1. The sequenced sample consisted of peripheral blood. CDR3 in DNA: TGTGCCAACGCGCTACCGGGACAGTCCTACGAGCAGTACTTC. Translation gives CANALPGQSYEQYF.